This TCR beta chain was captured in a study of radiotherapy plus CTLA-4 blockade in lung cancer. As concerns this clone: The antigen is undetermined.

TCRdb's table, derived via immunoSEQ multiplex PCR, lists solely in-frame clones and lacks some. Here the sample spans under 100,000 clones, about 85% being singletons. CDR3 length: 17 amino acids. Germline V gene sequence: CDR1 MNHEY, CDR2 SMNVEV (reference sequence). The J segment lost 4 bases and the V segment lost 5 bases, leaving 12 bases of the junction unmatched. Study-level points and caveats: TCR clones of tumor origin grew in blood after radiotherapy plus ipilimumab.

This sequence originates from a human donor with non-small cell lung cancer that progressed on radiotherapy plus ipilimumab. Here the sequenced sample was peripheral blood, taken from a patient treated with radiotherapy plus ipilimumab. The chain recombines TRBV27 with TRBJ2-3; 10 nucleotides line up with TRBD2. The CDR3 region is CASSSPPGLALADTQYF. CDR3 DNA: TGTGCCAGCAGTAGTCCGCCGGGACTAGCGCTGGCAGATACGCAGTATTTT.